The 6 T cell receptor beta chains given below trace back to one sample, sequenced in a study of blood T cell repertoires in COVID-19. TCRdb's table, derived via immunoSEQ multiplex PCR, lists solely in-frame clones and lacks some. The sample has roughly 270,000 clones; approximately 85% are singletons. The specimen was peripheral blood. The source is a man in his fifties with active or convalescent COVID-19.

The rearrangement uses TRBV6-6 and TRBJ2-3; D is possibly TRBD2 (6 bases). Between the trimmed V and J ends, which lost 2 bases and 0 bases, there was a span of 9 bases. Per germline, CDR1 MNHNY and CDR2 SVGAGI (reference sequence). This CDR3 spans 15 amino acids. The CDR3 is CASSYTSGSTDTQYF. CDR3 nucleotides: TGTGCCAGCAGTTACACCAGCGGGAGCACAGATACGCAGTATTTT.

The genes are TRBV19 and TRBJ2-5; D not certain. Germline values: CDR1 LNHDA, CDR2 SQIVND (reference sequence). The CDR3 loop spans 13 amino acids. The ends were cut back, 6 bases at V and 1 base at J, with 9 bases in the middle. Here the CDR3 DNA reads TGTGCCAGTAGGGCAGACTTCCAAGAGACCCAGTACTTC. Translating gives CASRADFQETQYF.

The chain has TRBV7-3 and TRBJ2-3; D unclear. The V end was cut by 4 bases, the J end by 4 bases, with 21 bases between. The CDR3 is 17 amino acids. Per the germline V gene, CDR1 is SGHTA and CDR2 is FQGTGA. The CDR3 DNA sequence: TGTGCCAGCAGCTCTGTTGAGGCCCACCCTATTCCAGATACGCAGTATTTT. Protein product: CASSSVEAHPIPDTQYF.

The chain joins TRBV2 to TRBJ1-1; D is unclear. V lost 2 bases and J 2 bases, leaving 9 bases between the germline ends. The germline V gene encodes CDR1 SNHLY and CDR2 FYNNEI. This CDR3 has 14 amino acids. The CDR3 DNA reads as TGTGCCAGCAGTGAACTGGTAGATAACACTGAAGCTTTCTTT. Translating gives CASSELVDNTEAFF.

V gene TRBV3-1 (or the pseudogene TRBV3-2) combines with J gene TRBJ1-2, with 8 bases that match TRBD1. This CDR3 comprises 16 residues. Germline V gene lookup returns CDR1 LGHDT and CDR2 YNNKEL (reference sequence). The V segment lost 0 bases and the J segment 6 bases; nucleotides outside the gene matches: 9. This chain's CDR3 is CASSQDPRTGMDGYTF. CDR3 nucleotides: TGTGCCAGCAGCCAAGATCCCCGGACAGGGATGGATGGCTACACCTTC.

The rearrangement links TRBV4-1 to TRBJ2-7, with 8 bases matching TRBD1. The germline V gene encodes CDR1 MGHRA and CDR2 YSYEKL. The CDR3 is made up of 15 amino acids. The junction had 7 bases not matched to a gene; V was cut back by 3 bases and J by 3 bases. In DNA form, the CDR3 reads TGCGCCAGCAGCCAGGCTCCGACAGGGGTCTACGAGCAGTACTTC. This codes for CASSQAPTGVYEQYF.